The source of this T cell receptor (beta chain) is a study of shared clonotypes between healthy human individuals. V was shortened by 0 bases and J by 10 bases, with 13 bases between the two germline ends. The V gene's germline CDR1 is LGHNA and CDR2 YNFKEQ. This CDR3 contains 14 residues. Measured with immunoSEQ multiplex PCR; TCRdb has only the in-frame clones, and not every one. Of approximately 340,000 clones in the sample, less than 85% were seen once. The material sequenced was memory CD4+ T cells sorted from blood. The subset: CD45RA-negative fraction. The J gene is TRBJ2-1, the V gene TRBV4-2; D perhaps matches TRBD1 (5 bases). This receptor was obtained from a man aged 25 to 40 in good health. CDR3 region: CASSQDGPSGEQFF. The CDR3 DNA follows: TGTGCCAGCAGCCAAGACGGCCCCTCAGGGGAGCAGTTCTTC.